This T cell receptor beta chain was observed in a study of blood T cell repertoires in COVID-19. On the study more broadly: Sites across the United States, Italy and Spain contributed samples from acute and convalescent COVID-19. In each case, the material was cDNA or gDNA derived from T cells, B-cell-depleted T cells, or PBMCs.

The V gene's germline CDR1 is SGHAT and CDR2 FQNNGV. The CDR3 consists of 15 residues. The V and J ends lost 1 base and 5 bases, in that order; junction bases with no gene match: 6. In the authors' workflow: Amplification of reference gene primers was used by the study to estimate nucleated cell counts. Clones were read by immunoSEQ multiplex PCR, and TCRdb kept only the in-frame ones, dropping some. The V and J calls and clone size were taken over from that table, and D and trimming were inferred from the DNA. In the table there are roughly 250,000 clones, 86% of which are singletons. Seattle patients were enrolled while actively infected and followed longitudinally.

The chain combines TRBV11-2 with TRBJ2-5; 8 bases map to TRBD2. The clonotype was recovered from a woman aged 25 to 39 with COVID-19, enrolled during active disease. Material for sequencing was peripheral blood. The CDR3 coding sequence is TGTGCCAGCAGCTTAGTCGGGGGGGCCTTGGAGACCCAGTACTTC. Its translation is CASSLVGGALETQYF.